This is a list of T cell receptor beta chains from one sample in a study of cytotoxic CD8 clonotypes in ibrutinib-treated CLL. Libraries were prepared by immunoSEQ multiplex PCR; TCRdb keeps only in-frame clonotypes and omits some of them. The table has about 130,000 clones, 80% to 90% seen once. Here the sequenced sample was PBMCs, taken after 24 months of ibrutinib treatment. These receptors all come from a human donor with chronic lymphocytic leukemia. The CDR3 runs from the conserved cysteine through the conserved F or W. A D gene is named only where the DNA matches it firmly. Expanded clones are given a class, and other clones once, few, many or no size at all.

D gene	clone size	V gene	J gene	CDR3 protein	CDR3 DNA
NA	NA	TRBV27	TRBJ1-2	CASSHTGNYGYTF	TGTGCCAGCAGTCATACAGGGAACTATGGCTACACCTTC
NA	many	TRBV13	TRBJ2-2	CASSLRAAVSTGELFF	TGTGCCAGCAGCTTAAGGGCAGCAGTTTCCACCGGGGAGCTGTTTTTT
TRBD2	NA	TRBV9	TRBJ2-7	CASSMAGGPYYEQYF	TGTGCCAGCTCCATGGCGGGGGGGCCCTATTACGAGCAGTACTTC
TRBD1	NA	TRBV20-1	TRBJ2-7	CSLDRVYEQYF	TGCAGTTTGGACAGGGTTTACGAGCAGTACTTC
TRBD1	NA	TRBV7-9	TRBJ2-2	CASSTGQANTGELFF	TGTGCCAGCAGCACGGGACAGGCGAACACCGGGGAGCTGTTTTTT
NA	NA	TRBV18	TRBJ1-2	CASSPGLVMGYTF	TGTGCCAGCTCACCCGGTCTCGTGATGGGCTACACCTTC
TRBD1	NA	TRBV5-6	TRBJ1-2	CASSLGQGAGGYTF	TGTGCCAGCAGCTTGGGACAGGGGGCCGGTGGCTACACCTTC
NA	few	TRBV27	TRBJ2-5	CASSLWGPDRAQYF	TGTGCCAGCAGTTTATGGGGCCCTGATAGGGCCCAGTACTTC
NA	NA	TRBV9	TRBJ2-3	CASSVGRATDTQYF	TGTGCCAGCAGCGTAGGTAGGGCGACAGATACGCAGTATTTT
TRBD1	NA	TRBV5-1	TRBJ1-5	CASSLGQGEPQHF	TGCGCCAGCAGCCTAGGACAGGGGGAGCCCCAGCATTTT
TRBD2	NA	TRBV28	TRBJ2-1	CASSSPSGGVSYNEQFF	TGTGCCAGCAGTTCGCCTAGCGGGGGAGTCTCCTACAATGAGCAGTTCTTC
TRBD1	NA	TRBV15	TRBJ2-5	CATSRGVQGVGETQYF	TGTGCCACCAGCAGAGGGGTACAGGGGGTAGGAGAGACCCAGTACTTC
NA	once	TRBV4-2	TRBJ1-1	CASSQVQNTEAFF	TGTGCCAGCAGCCAAGTCCAGAACACTGAAGCTTTCTTT
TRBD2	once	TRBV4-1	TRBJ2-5	CASSQSLAGSQETQYF	TGCGCCAGCAGCCAATCACTAGCGGGGAGCCAAGAGACCCAGTACTTC
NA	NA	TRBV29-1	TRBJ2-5	CSARLGETQYF	TGCAGCGCCCGGTTGGGGGAGACCCAGTACTTC
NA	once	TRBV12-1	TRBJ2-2	CASRNLGGPPNTGELFF	TGTGCCAGCAGGAATCTAGGGGGACCACCTAACACCGGGGAGCTGTTTTTT
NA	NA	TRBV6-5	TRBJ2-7	CASSRDGPTYEQYF	TGTGCCAGCAGTCGGGACGGTCCAACCTACGAGCAGTACTTC
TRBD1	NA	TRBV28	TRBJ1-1	CASTWDRGVGTEAFF	TGTGCCAGCACCTGGGACAGGGGGGTTGGTACTGAAGCTTTCTTT
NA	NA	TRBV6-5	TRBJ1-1	CASSPSRAGRIAFF	TGTGCCAGCAGTCCTTCCCGGGCCGGGAGGATAGCTTTCTTT
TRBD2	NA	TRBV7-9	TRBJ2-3	CASSSLGSGRHPSTDTQYF	TGTGCCAGCAGCTCCCTGGGGAGCGGGAGGCACCCTAGCACAGATACGCAGTATTTT
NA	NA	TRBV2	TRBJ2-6	CASSEGWGRIGPGANVLTF	TGTGCCAGCAGTGAAGGATGGGGCAGGATCGGTCCTGGGGCCAACGTCCTGACTTTC
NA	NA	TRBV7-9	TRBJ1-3	CASSAQWVSVGGNTIYF	TGTGCCAGCAGCGCCCAGTGGGTGTCGGTGGGGGGAAACACCATATATTTT
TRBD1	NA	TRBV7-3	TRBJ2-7	CASSTTGGINEQYF	TGTGCCAGCAGCACAACAGGGGGGATCAACGAGCAGTACTTC
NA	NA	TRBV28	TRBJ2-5	CASSDTDRDGGYF	TGTGCCAGCAGCGATACAGACCGGGACGGAGGTTACTTC
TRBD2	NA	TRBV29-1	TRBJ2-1	CSVETSGSRNEQFF	TGCAGCGTCGAAACTAGCGGGAGTCGAAATGAGCAGTTCTTC
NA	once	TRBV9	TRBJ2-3	CASSVGIGTDTQYF	TGTGCCAGCAGCGTAGGGATCGGGACAGATACGCAGTATTTT
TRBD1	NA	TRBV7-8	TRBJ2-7	CASSLGTGRYEQYF	TGTGCCAGCAGCTTGGGGACAGGGCGTTACGAGCAGTACTTC
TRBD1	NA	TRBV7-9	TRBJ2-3	CASSLRTGATSGTQYF	TGTGCCAGCAGCTTAAGGACAGGGGCCACGTCAGGTACGCAGTATTTT
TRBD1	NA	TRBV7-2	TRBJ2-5	CASSNRDRGAQYF	TGTGCCAGCAGCAACCGGGACAGGGGGGCCCAGTACTTC